Each of the 28 T cell receptor beta chains below was sequenced from the same sample in a study of T cells in Graves' hyperthyroidism and ophthalmopathy. Amplification of TCR beta CDR3 regions was performed using RNA transcripts as template. HTBI primers were the set used in a first-round RT-PCR of the TCR CDR3. TCRdb reanalysed the multiplex PCR reads using MiXCR and keeps one entry per CDR3 protein. Of a few hundred thousand distinct CDR3 sequences in the sample, around a sixth were seen once. The sequencing sample was made of blood. The receptor set was obtained from a middle-aged woman with Graves' ophthalmopathy.

This clonotype was recorded a few times. The chain uses TRBV10-3 and TRBJ2-7; the D gene is possibly TRBD1 (6 bases). The CDR3 is 13 amino acids. The V gene's germline CDR1 is ENHRY and CDR2 SYGVKD. V gave up 3 bases and J gave up 3 bases, with 9 bases separating them. CDR3 sequence (DNA): TGTGCCATCAGTGATAGACAGGACTACGAGCAGTACTTC. It specifies CAISDRQDYEQYF.

This clonotype was seen repeatedly, ten times or more. The CDR3: CASSFGDRPITEAFF. The DNA of the CDR3 is TGTGCCAGCAGTTTTGGCGATCGGCCCATCACTGAAGCTTTCTTT. The chain combines TRBV28 with TRBJ1-1, with D uncertain. CDR3 length equals 15 residues. Germline CDR1 is MDHEN and CDR2 is SYDVKM. V lost 3 bases and J lost 4, with 15 bases in between.

This clonotype has just one count. This chain's CDR3 is CATSRSGEPQETQYF. The DNA of the CDR3 is TGTGCCACCAGTCGGAGCGGGGAACCTCAAGAGACCCAGTACTTC. The chain joins TRBV24-1 to TRBJ2-5, with 7 bases lining up with TRBD2. Germline V gene sequence: CDR1 KGHDR, CDR2 SFDVKD. J lost 2 bases, V lost 6 bases, and 8 bases had no gene match. CDR3 size: 15 residues.

This clonotype was observed many times. The V call is TRBV5-1, the J call TRBJ1-1, with D possibly TRBD1 on 5 matching bases. The germline gives CDR1 SGHRS, CDR2 YFSETQ. The CDR3 has 15 residues. Between the trimmed V and J ends, which lost 5 bases and 4 bases, there was a span of 18 bases. In nucleotides, the CDR3 is TGCGCCAGCAGGACAGAGACAACAGGAATCACTGAAGCTTTCTTT. Its protein is CASRTETTGITEAFF.

This chain links TRBV19 with TRBJ1-5; no definite D call. CDR1 and CDR2 from the germline V gene are LNHDA and SQIVND (reference sequence). The CDR3 sequence is 13 residues long. The V end lost 9 bases, the J end lost 2 bases, and 11 bases lay between the germline ends. The CDR3 is CASLGRRNQPQHF. CDR3 DNA sequence: TGTGCCAGCTTGGGCAGGCGCAATCAGCCCCAGCATTTT.

This clonotype has ten or more counts. The chain carries TRBV7-9 and TRBJ2-6; D remains ambiguous. The CDR3 is 15 residues long. Trimming stripped 4 bases from V and 4 bases from J, with 11 bases between. The V gene's germline CDR1 is SEHNR and CDR2 FQNEAQ (reference sequence). The CDR3 region is CASSSQASGANVLTF. Written as DNA, the CDR3 is TGTGCCAGCAGCTCTCAAGCGAGCGGGGCCAACGTCCTGACTTTC.

The chain joins TRBV15 to TRBJ1-2, with TRBD1 matching 7 bases. Germline CDR1 and CDR2: LNHNV and YYDKDF (reference sequence). With 0 bases clipped from V and 5 bases from J, the junction kept 6 bases outside the gene matches. This CDR3 has 15 amino acids. CDR3 nucleotides: TGTGCCACCAGCAGAGACAGGGGGGCGCGGTATGGCTACACCTTC. Encoded protein: CATSRDRGARYGYTF.

This clonotype was counted ten times or more. CDR3 loop: CATSPTALYEQYF. The CDR3 coding sequence is TGTGCCACCTCCCCGACAGCGTTATACGAGCAGTACTTC. The chain couples TRBV27 to TRBJ2-7; perhaps TRBD1 as D (5 bases). Germline V gene sequence: CDR1 MNHEY, CDR2 SMNVEV (reference sequence). The CDR3 is 13 residues long. The V end was cut by 10 bases, the J end by 4 bases, with 17 bases between.

This clonotype was seen many times. This sequence joins TRBV20-1 and TRBJ1-5; D possibly corresponds to TRBD1 (5 bases). The CDR3 runs to 17 residues. Germline V gene sequence: CDR1 DFQATT, CDR2 SNEGSKA (reference sequence). Trimming left V 3 bases short and J 0 bases short, with 18 bases between. The CDR3 coding sequence is TGCAGTGCTAGTACTAGGAGGGCAGGGTTTAGCAATCAGCCCCAGCATTTT. Translating it yields CSASTRRAGFSNQPQHF.

In this sample, this clonotype turned up many times. Here the CDR3 reads CAWSPSTGSYEQYF. The CDR3 DNA follows: TGTGCCTGGAGTCCCTCGACTGGAAGCTACGAGCAGTACTTC. This chain links TRBV30 with TRBJ2-7; D not resolved. The CDR3 runs to 14 residues. V lost 2 bases and J lost 3, with 14 bases in between. The germline gives CDR1 GTSNPN, CDR2 SVGIG (reference sequence).

This clonotype has ten or more counts. This chain connects TRBV27 to TRBJ1-5; TRBD1 aligns across 7 bases. V lost 4 bases to trimming and J lost 3 bases; unmatched junction nucleotides: 6. The CDR3 spans 15 residues. Germline CDR1 reads MNHEY; CDR2 reads SMNVEV (reference sequence). The CDR3 sequence is CASSYTGELNQPQHF. CDR3 DNA sequence: TGTGCCAGCAGTTACACAGGGGAACTCAATCAGCCCCAGCATTTT.

This clonotype was counted between two and nine times. This chain links TRBV20-1 with TRBJ1-1, with D maybe TRBD1 (5 bases). Trimming removed 6 bases at V and 7 bases at J, with 21 bases between. Germline V gene sequence: CDR1 DFQATT, CDR2 SNEGSKA (reference sequence). The CDR3 spans 14 residues. CDR3 DNA: TGCAGTGCCCGCCTAGCCCAGGGCGTAGGTGAAGCTTTCTTT. Translating gives CSARLAQGVGEAFF.

The chain combines TRBV4-2 with TRBJ1-5; D gene ambiguous. The CDR3 has 16 residues. The V gene lost 1 base and the J gene lost 11 bases, with 21 bases spanning the gap. The germline CDR1 and CDR2 sequences are LGHNA and YNFKEQ. Here the CDR3 DNA reads TGTGCCAGCAGCCAAGGTGGCGGACCCCTACCACTAGCCCAGCATTTT. Translated, it gives CASSQGGGPLPLAQHF.

The gene calls are TRBV12-3 or TRBV12-4 and TRBJ1-1, with D perhaps matching TRBD1 (5 bases). The CDR3 is made up of 12 amino acids. Trimming took off 0 bases at V and 11 bases at J, with 10 bases between the two ends. DNA for the CDR3: TGTGCCAGCAGTTTAGCGGTAGGGGACGCTTTCTTT. Its protein product is CASSLAVGDAFF.

This chain links TRBV2 with TRBJ1-2, with D unclear. Germline V CDR1 and CDR2: SNHLY, FYNNEI. V was trimmed by 1 base and J by 6 bases, leaving 9 bases between them. The length of the CDR3 is 13 residues. The CDR3 region is CASSEGASDGYTF. The CDR3 region has the DNA TGTGCCAGCAGTGAAGGAGCTTCCGATGGCTACACCTTC.

The CDR3 nucleotides read TGTGCCACAGGCGGGGACGGGGAGACCCAGTACTTC. Translating gives CATGGDGETQYF. The chain recombines TRBV6-1 with TRBJ2-5; possible D gene TRBD2, 6 bases. The ends were cut back, 10 bases at V and 5 bases at J, with 14 bases in the middle. Germline CDR1 reads MNHNS; CDR2 reads SASEGT. The CDR3 length is 12 residues.

This clonotype was counted many times. A much more abundant neighbour one base away suggests this may be a read error. The chain is built from TRBV27 and TRBJ1-5; 10 nucleotides agree with TRBD1. The better agreement between TRBJ2-3 and the DNA end casts doubt on the J call. The CDR3 has 14 residues. CDR1 is MNHEY and CDR2 is SMNVEV in the germline V gene (reference sequence). CDR3 amino acids: CASTPRQGAQPQYF. The CDR3, as DNA: TGTGCCAGCACTCCTAGACAGGGGGCTCAGCCCCAGTATTTT.

There are a few counts of this clonotype. The chain links TRBV30 to TRBJ2-7; D is unclear. CDR1 and CDR2 from the germline V gene are GTSNPN and SVGIG (reference sequence). V shed 5 bases and J shed 6 bases, with 8 bases lying between them. CDR3 length: 10 residues. For the CDR3, the DNA is TGTGCCTGGGGGTTCCGCGAGCAGTACTTC. This translates into CAWGFREQYF.

On this clonotype: Since a much larger clone is just one base distant, this may be a read error. The CDR3 protein is CASGSLLSRVPRAEAFF. The DNA for the CDR3 is TGTGCCAGCGGCTCCCTGTTGAGCCGAGTCCCGAGGGCTGAAGCTTTCTTT. V gene TRBV11-1 combines with J gene TRBJ1-1; D remains unclear. V was pared by 8 bases and J by 6 bases, with 28 bases between. CDR3 length equals 17 residues. From germline, CDR1 is SGHAT and CDR2 FQDESV (reference sequence).

This clonotype was detected ten times or more. The chain employs TRBV9 and TRBJ1-3; no clear D. The V and J ends lost 3 bases and 2 bases respectively, with 12 bases between them. The CDR3 totals 15 residues. The germline V gene encodes CDR1 SGDLS and CDR2 YYNGEE. This CDR3 is CASSADDGAGNTIYF. The CDR3 DNA reads as TGTGCCAGCAGCGCAGACGACGGTGCTGGAAACACCATATATTTT.

This clonotype occurred many times. A much larger clonotype is one base distant, so this may be a read error. The rearrangement joins TRBV2 to TRBJ1-5; D gene unclear. CDR1 and CDR2 (germline): SNHLY, FYNNEI. V was shortened by 5 bases and J by 4 bases, with 6 bases between the two germline ends. The CDR3 is made up of 12 amino acids. As DNA, the CDR3 is TGTGCCAGCAGTATCGGGAATCAGCCCCAGCATTTT. Translating gives CASSIGNQPQHF. Looking up the rest from reference TRBV2 and TRBJ1-5 gives the full variable domain: EPEVTQTPSHQVTQMGQEVILRCVPISNHLYFYWYRQILGQKVEFLVSFYNNEISEKSEIFDDQFSVERPDGSNFTLKIRSTKLEDSAMYFCASSIGNQPQHFGDGTRLSIL.

This clonotype was seen many times. The V and J genes are TRBV2 and TRBJ2-7, with TRBD2 identical over 7 bases. Losses at the gene ends were 3 bases for V and 1 base for J; bases not matched to a gene: 9. Germline loops: CDR1 SNHLY, CDR2 FYNNEI. The CDR3 extends over 16 amino acids. CDR3 DNA sequence: TGTGCCAGCAGTGAGGTTGTATCGGGACTATCCTACGAGCAGTACTTC. Translated, it gives CASSEVVSGLSYEQYF.

The table lists this clonotype with many counts. This chain links TRBV20-1 with TRBJ1-2; D is ambiguous. Trimming cost V 1 base and J 0 bases, with 9 bases left between them. The CDR3 consists of 14 residues. The germline V gene encodes CDR1 DFQATT and CDR2 SNEGSKA (reference sequence). CDR3 DNA: TGCAGTGCTAGAGGGACGGCAACTAACTATGGCTACACCTTC. This gives the protein CSARGTATNYGYTF.

This clonotype was counted many times. This chain uses TRBV11-2 with TRBJ1-1, with TRBD1 matching over 12 bases. The V gene end was trimmed by 1 base and the J gene end by 5 bases; junction bases not matched to a gene: 14. The germline gives CDR1 SGHAT, CDR2 FQNNGV. This CDR3 comprises 19 residues. The CDR3 sequence is CASSLVSIRDRGRLTEAFF. The DNA for the CDR3 is TGTGCCAGCAGCTTAGTTTCTATCCGGGACAGGGGGCGGTTAACTGAAGCTTTCTTT.

This clonotype has ten or more counts. The V and J genes are TRBV6-1 and TRBJ1-5; D is ambiguous. Germline V gene lookup returns CDR1 MNHNS and CDR2 SASEGT. This CDR3 is 14 amino acids long. V lost 2 bases to trimming and J lost 1 base, with 6 bases between them. CDR3 coding DNA: TGTGCCAGCAGTGAAAGGAGGAGCAATCAGCCCCAGCATTTT. Translated: CASSERRSNQPQHF.

At least ten counts were recorded for this clonotype. The chain combines TRBV6-1 with TRBJ2-5, with 7 bases aligning to TRBD1. Germline V gives CDR1 MNHNS, CDR2 SASEGT. V shed 6 bases and J 1 base; nucleotides not matched to a gene: 8. The CDR3 is 15 amino acids. The chain's CDR3 is CASRRRDRAQETQYF. The CDR3 DNA follows: TGTGCCAGCAGACGCCGAGACAGGGCCCAAGAGACCCAGTACTTC.

In its sample, this clonotype was seen many times. This chain links TRBV12-3 or TRBV12-4 with TRBJ1-1, with D hard to call. Trimming left V 6 bases short and J 2 bases short, with 10 bases between. This CDR3 is 13 amino acids long. This chain's CDR3 is CASRPRINTEAFF. The CDR3 coding sequence is TGTGCCAGCAGGCCCAGGATTAACACTGAAGCTTTCTTT.

This clonotype has at least ten counts. V and J are TRBV20-1 and TRBJ1-3; D uncertain. Germline-derived CDR1 and CDR2 are DFQATT and SNEGSKA (reference sequence). The CDR3 totals 19 residues. Trimming removed 4 bases at V and 1 base at J, with 26 bases between. The CDR3 loop is CSAIPPDTGRYSSGNTIYF. The CDR3 DNA sequence: TGCAGTGCTATCCCGCCTGATACCGGACGGTACTCTTCTGGAAACACCATATATTTT.